This T cell receptor (beta chain) was captured in a study of CD8 T cells in ankylosing spondylitis. General study results and limits: What appeared characteristic of ankylosing spondylitis blood was a TCR beta motif of about eight highly homologous variants.

The ends were cut back, 3 bases at V and 10 bases at J, with 9 bases in the middle. CDR3 length: 12 amino acids. From germline, CDR1 is SNHLY and CDR2 FYNNEI. TCRdb re-called the 5' RACE reads with MiXCR, one entry per CDR3 protein. This sample carries over 200,000 distinct CDR3 sequences, approximately 20% of them seen once, and the ten largest clones take approximately 42%. This clonotype was seen a few times. Its antigen is as yet unknown. Specimen: blood, either unsorted or a sorted T cell fraction (not recorded which). The clonotype comes from a male donor with ankylosing spondylitis. This chain joins TRBV2 and TRBJ2-2; D ambiguous. This CDR3 reads CASSEVTKELFF. Written as DNA, the CDR3 is TGTGCCAGCAGTGAGGTCACAAAGGAGCTGTTTTTT. Using reference TRBV2 and TRBJ2-2 for the parts outside the CDR3, the full variable domain is EPEVTQTPSHQVTQMGQEVILRCVPISNHLYFYWYRQILGQKVEFLVSFYNNEISEKSEIFDDQFSVERPDGSNFTLKIRSTKLEDSAMYFCASSEVTKELFFGEGSRLTVL.